The clone carrying this T cell receptor beta chain has more than one count but fewer than ten. This entry comes from a study of blood T cells in healthy people across ages. The CDR3 consists of 12 residues. Trimming took 4 bases from V and 11 from J, leaving 12 bases between them. Germline V CDR1 and CDR2: LGHDT, YNNKEL (reference sequence). With a J-beta primer mix and a sample-barcoded 5' primer, a second PCR ran roughly 6 to 11 cycles. TCRdb recomputed calls from the 5' RACE reads with MiXCR, one row per CDR3 protein. The sample yields around 1.5 million distinct CDR3 sequences, around 35% seen once.

Sequencing was performed on blood. The chain carries TRBV3-1 and TRBJ2-1; D ambiguous. This sequence originates from a woman aged 25 to 39 in good health. The CDR3 protein is CASSPNLSKQFF. The CDR3 DNA is TGTGCCAGCAGCCCCAACTTATCGAAGCAGTTCTTC.